The 17 T cell receptor beta chains in this list originate from one sample, sequenced in a study of T cell responses to AZD1222 COVID-19 vaccine (TCRdb year 2021). The sample's time point label, decoded: baseline before first vaccination. This specimen's treatment or condition label, per the study, means: meningococcal conjugate vaccine given as trial control. The method behind the library was the immunoSEQ multiplex PCR assay. This immuneACCESS table, as held by TCRdb, lists in-frame sequences with V and J called but not all clones. Of the missing ones, under half trace to an unresolved V gene in checked studies; the others have no known cause. The sample data list 100,000 to 150,000 clones, and around 88% of these were observed just once. Of the sample, 11% falls within the top ten clones. Source: peripheral blood, taken on day 0 of MenACWY control vaccination. These receptors were obtained from an adult in good health.

This clone was counted between two and nine times. In DNA form, the CDR3 reads TGCGCCAGCAGCATCGGACAGGGCAATCAGCCCCAGCATTTT. This gives the protein CASSIGQGNQPQHF. The rearrangement uses TRBV5-1 and TRBJ1-5; 7 nucleotides agree with TRBD1. Germline CDR1 reads SGHRS; CDR2 reads YFSETQ. This CDR3 has 14 amino acids. V gave up 4 bases and J gave up 2 bases; unmatched junction bases: 3.

The chain recombines TRBV5-6 with TRBJ2-1; D ambiguous. CDR3 length: 11 residues. CDR1 and CDR2 (germline): SGHDT, YYEEEE. V shed 5 bases and J shed 5 bases, with 5 bases lying between them. The chain's CDR3 is CASSSHNEQFF. The DNA of the CDR3 is TGTGCCAGCAGTTCACACAATGAGCAGTTCTTC.

The CDR3 nucleotides are TGTGCCAGCAGCCCCGGGGGCGACACGCAGTATTTT. Amino acid sequence: CASSPGGDTQYF. The genes are TRBV7-6 and TRBJ2-3; the D call may be TRBD1 or TRBD2 (6 bases each). The CDR3 length is 12 residues. V shed 5 bases and J shed 9 bases, with 12 bases lying between them. Germline V CDR1 and CDR2: SGHVS, FNYEAQ.

The DNA of the CDR3 is TGCGCCAGCAGCTTGGGCGGGACCGACTCTAACTATGGCTACACCTTC. It is translated as CASSLGGTDSNYGYTF. This rearrangement joins TRBV5-1 to TRBJ1-2; the D gene is possibly TRBD1 (5 bases). Trimming took off 0 bases at V and 0 bases at J, with 12 bases between the two ends. This CDR3 contains 16 residues. In germline, CDR1 is SGHRS, CDR2 YFSETQ. The complete variable domain, with remaining parts taken from reference TRBV5-1 and TRBJ1-2, reads KAGVTQTPRYLIKTRGQQVTLSCSPISGHRSVSWYQQTPGQGLQFLFEYFSETQRNKGNFPGRFSGRQFSNSRSEMNVSTLELGDSALYLCASSLGGTDSNYGYTFGSGTRLTVV.

The chain is built from TRBV7-9 and TRBJ2-2; D is undetermined. The V and J ends lost 4 bases and 7 bases respectively, with 7 bases between them. CDR1 and CDR2 from the germline V gene are SEHNR and FQNEAQ (reference sequence). The CDR3 has 12 residues. The CDR3 is CASSSHNGELFF. In DNA form, the CDR3 reads TGTGCCAGCAGCTCCCACAACGGGGAGCTGTTTTTT.

This chain joins TRBV6-5 and TRBJ2-3; D uncertain. The CDR3 loop spans 13 amino acids. The germline V gene has CDR1 MNHEY and CDR2 SVGAGI. V lost 6 bases to trimming and J lost 2 bases, with 9 bases between them. CDR3 DNA sequence: TGTGCCAGCAGAATAGTCGCCACAGATACGCAGTATTTT. It specifies CASRIVATDTQYF.

V and J are TRBV19 and TRBJ2-3; no clear D gene. In germline, CDR1 is LNHDA, CDR2 SQIVND (reference sequence). Deletions cut 3 bases from V and 7 bases from J, with 11 bases between. The CDR3 covers 13 residues. The CDR3 DNA reads TGTGCCAGTAGTATTTCGCAGGCCAATACGCAGTATTTT. This sequence encodes CASSISQANTQYF.

CDR3 amino acids: CASSSSGQGAHGYTF. The CDR3 nucleotides are TGTGCCAGCAGTTCGTCGGGACAGGGGGCTCATGGCTACACCTTC. The chain links TRBV6-5 to TRBJ1-2; 12 bases align to TRBD1. The CDR3 is 15 amino acids. With V trimmed by 4 bases and J by 6 bases, 6 bases remained unmatched. Germline CDR1 MNHEY, CDR2 SVGAGI.

V gene TRBV11-3 combines with J gene TRBJ2-1; D possibly corresponds to TRBD1 (6 bases). This CDR3 is 13 amino acids long. The V end was cut by 5 bases, the J end by 9 bases, with 14 bases between. The germline V gene encodes CDR1 SGHNT and CDR2 YENEEA. The CDR3 is CASSRRLGAEQFF. As DNA, the CDR3 is TGTGCCAGCAGCAGGAGACTGGGGGCTGAGCAGTTCTTC.

The genes are TRBV7-2 and TRBJ2-7; no definite D call. This CDR3 comprises 12 residues. Germline lookup yields CDR1 SGHTA and CDR2 FQGNSA. The ends were cut back, 5 bases at V and 7 bases at J, with 12 bases in the middle. DNA for the CDR3: TGTGCCAGCAGCCTGATGGCCCGGGAGCAGTACTTC. It encodes CASSLMAREQYF. The entire variable domain, with the rest obtained from reference TRBV7-2 and TRBJ2-7, is as follows: GAGVSQSPSNKVTEKGKDVELRCDPISGHTALYWYRQSLGQGLEFLIYFQGNSAPDKSGLPSDRFSAERTGGSVSTLTIQRTQQEDSAVYLCASSLMAREQYFGPGTRLTVT.

This clone appeared a few times. DNA for the CDR3: TGTGCCAGTAGTTTTCTCGACAAAGAATATGGCTACACCTTC. This gives the protein CASSFLDKEYGYTF. The rearrangement joins TRBV19 to TRBJ1-2; D gene uncertain. This CDR3 is 14 amino acids long. The germline CDR1 and CDR2 sequences are LNHDA and SQIVND (reference sequence). Trimming stripped 5 bases from V and 5 bases from J, with 15 bases between.

The V gene is TRBV11-3, the J gene TRBJ1-3; D might be TRBD1 (5 bases). Germline V gives CDR1 SGHNT, CDR2 YENEEA. The CDR3 covers 14 residues. V shed 2 bases and J shed 6 bases, with 11 bases lying between them. CDR3 nucleotide sequence: TGTGCCAGCAGCTTATCCCAGGGAGCAAACACCATATATTTT. Its protein is CASSLSQGANTIYF.

The rearrangement uses TRBV27 and TRBJ2-3; 7 bases align to TRBD2. Germline trimming cut 3 bases from V and 6 bases from J; bases unmatched to any gene: 9. Per germline, CDR1 MNHEY and CDR2 SMNVEV (reference sequence). The CDR3 runs 15 residues. As DNA, the CDR3 is TGTGCCAGCAGTTTTGCCCGGGGAGGGTATGATACGCAGTATTTT. Its protein is CASSFARGGYDTQYF.

The V gene is TRBV12-3 or TRBV12-4, the J gene TRBJ1-2; D gene uncertain. The length of the CDR3 is 12 residues. V lost 4 bases, J lost 6 bases, and 9 bases lay in between. The chain's CDR3 is CASSSRIHGYTF. In nucleotides, the CDR3 is TGTGCCAGCAGTTCTAGGATACATGGCTACACCTTC.

The V and J genes are TRBV5-6 and TRBJ1-2; TRBD1 matches 7 bases. Germline V CDR1 and CDR2: SGHDT, YYEEEE. This CDR3 has 15 residues. The V gene end was trimmed by 0 bases and the J gene end by 8 bases; junction bases not matched to a gene: 10. CDR3 nucleotide sequence: TGTGCCAGCAGCTTGGATAAAGGGGGCGGTCCGGGCTACACCTTC. This codes for CASSLDKGGGPGYTF.

This chain connects TRBV19 to TRBJ1-2, with TRBD1 matching over 7 bases. Trimming cost V 4 bases and J 2 bases; bases outside gene matches: 7. The CDR3 length is 15 residues. Germline CDR1 LNHDA, CDR2 SQIVND (reference sequence). This CDR3 is CASSTVGTANYGYTF. CDR3 in DNA: TGTGCCAGTAGTACCGTCGGGACAGCGAACTATGGCTACACCTTC.

There are a few counts of this clone. The chain recombines TRBV27 with TRBJ1-6; no firm D call. Trimming cost V 5 bases and J 1 base, with 9 bases left between them. The CDR3 sequence is 15 residues long. The germline V gene has CDR1 MNHEY and CDR2 SMNVEV (reference sequence). In nucleotides, the CDR3 is TGTGCCAGCAGTCATGGAAGGTCCTATAATTCACCCCTCCACTTT. Translated, it gives CASSHGRSYNSPLHF.